This T cell receptor beta chain is drawn from a study of blood T cell repertoires in COVID-19. Overall study context: COVID-19 samples from acute and convalescent phases originated in the United States, Italy and Spain. PBMCs, B-cell-depleted T cells, or T cells were the source of the cDNA or gDNA that made up the material.

Authors' methods: From reference gene primer amplification, estimates of nucleated cell counts were derived. Produced via immunoSEQ multiplex PCR; TCRdb's table is partial and in-frame only. V and J calls plus clone size are reproduced from that table; the DNA served to infer D and trimming. Of around 62,000 clones listed, roughly 85% are singletons. The V gene's germline CDR1 is SNHLY and CDR2 FYNNEI. Trimming shortened V by 8 bases and J by 7 bases, and 23 bases separated the two germline ends. CDR3 length equals 16 residues. This sequence originates from a man aged 50-60 years with acute or convalescent COVID-19. The sample was peripheral blood. The chain is built from TRBV2 and TRBJ2-2, with a weak D call TRBD2 (6 bases). The CDR3, as DNA: TGTGCCAGCGGATCCGGGACTGGGGGTAGGGGCGGGGAGCTGTTTTTT. The encoded protein is CASGSGTGGRGGELFF.